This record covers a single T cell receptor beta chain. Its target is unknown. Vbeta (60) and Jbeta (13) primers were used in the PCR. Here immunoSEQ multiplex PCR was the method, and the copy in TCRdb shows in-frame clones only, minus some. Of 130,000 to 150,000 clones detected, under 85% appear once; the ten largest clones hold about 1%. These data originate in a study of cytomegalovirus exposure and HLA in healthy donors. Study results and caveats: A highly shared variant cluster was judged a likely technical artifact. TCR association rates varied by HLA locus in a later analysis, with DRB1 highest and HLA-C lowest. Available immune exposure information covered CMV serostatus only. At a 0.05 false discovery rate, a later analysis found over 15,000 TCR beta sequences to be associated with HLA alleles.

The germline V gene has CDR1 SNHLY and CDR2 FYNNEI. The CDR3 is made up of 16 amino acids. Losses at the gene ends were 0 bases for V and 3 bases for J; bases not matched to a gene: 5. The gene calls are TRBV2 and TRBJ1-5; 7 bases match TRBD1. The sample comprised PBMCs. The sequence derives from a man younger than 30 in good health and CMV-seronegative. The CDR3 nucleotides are TGTGCCAGCAGTGAAGCCGAGGGACAGTACAATCAGCCCCAGCATTTT. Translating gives CASSEAEGQYNQPQHF.